The clone carrying this T cell receptor beta chain was seen more than once but under ten times. This CDR3 is 14 amino acids long. Trimming cost V 2 bases and J 12 bases, with 19 bases left between them. Germline CDR1 is MNHEY and CDR2 is SVGAGI. This entry belongs to a study of T cells in Graves' hyperthyroidism and ophthalmopathy. On the study more broadly: Peripheral blood samples were taken at initial diagnosis, prior to any treatment.

PBMCs stemmed from approximately 10 ml fresh peripheral blood. TCR beta CDR3 regions were amplified from RNA transcripts. The HTBI primer set served for first-round RT-PCR of the TCR CDR3. TCRdb re-derived calls from the multiplex PCR reads in MiXCR, one entry per CDR3 protein. Among 300,000 to 450,000 distinct CDR3 sequences listed, around 13% were seen once. Sequenced sample: blood. This chain joins TRBV6-5 and TRBJ1-2; D not resolved. The clonotype originates from a woman aged 18-30 years with Graves' hyperthyroidism. DNA of the CDR3: TGTGCCAGCAGTTACAACAGCCCGCGACTCGCACACACCTTC. Protein sequence: CASSYNSPRLAHTF.